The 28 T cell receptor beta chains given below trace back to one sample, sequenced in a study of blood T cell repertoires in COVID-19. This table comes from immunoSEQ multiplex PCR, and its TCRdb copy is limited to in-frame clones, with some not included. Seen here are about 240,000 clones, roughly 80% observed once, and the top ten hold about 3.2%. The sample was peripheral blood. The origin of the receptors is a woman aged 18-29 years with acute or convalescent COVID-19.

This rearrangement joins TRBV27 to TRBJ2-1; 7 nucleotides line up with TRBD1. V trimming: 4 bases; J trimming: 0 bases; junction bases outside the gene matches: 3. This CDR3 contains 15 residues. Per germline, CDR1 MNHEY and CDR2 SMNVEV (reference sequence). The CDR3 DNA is TGTGCCAGCAGTTGGGGACAGAGCTCCTACAATGAGCAGTTCTTC. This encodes CASSWGQSSYNEQFF.

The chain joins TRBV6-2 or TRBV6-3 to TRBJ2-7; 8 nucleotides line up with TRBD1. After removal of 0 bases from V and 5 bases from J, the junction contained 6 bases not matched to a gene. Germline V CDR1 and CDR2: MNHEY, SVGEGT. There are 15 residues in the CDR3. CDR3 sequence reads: CASSYSIQGAHEQYF. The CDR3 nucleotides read TGTGCCAGCAGTTACTCGATCCAGGGGGCCCACGAGCAGTACTTC.

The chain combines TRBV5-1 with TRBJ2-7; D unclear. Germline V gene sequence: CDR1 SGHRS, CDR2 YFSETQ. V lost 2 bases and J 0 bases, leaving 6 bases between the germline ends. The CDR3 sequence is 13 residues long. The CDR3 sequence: CASSFSPSYEQYF. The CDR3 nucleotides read TGCGCCAGCAGCTTCTCCCCCTCCTACGAGCAGTACTTC.

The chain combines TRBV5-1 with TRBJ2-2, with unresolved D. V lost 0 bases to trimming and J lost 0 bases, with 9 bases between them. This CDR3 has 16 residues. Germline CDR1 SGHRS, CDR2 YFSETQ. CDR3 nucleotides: TGCGCCAGCAGCTTGGCCGCTATAGCGAACACCGGGGAGCTGTTTTTT. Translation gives CASSLAAIANTGELFF. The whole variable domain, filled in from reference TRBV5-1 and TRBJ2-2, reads KAGVTQTPRYLIKTRGQQVTLSCSPISGHRSVSWYQQTPGQGLQFLFEYFSETQRNKGNFPGRFSGRQFSNSRSEMNVSTLELGDSALYLCASSLAAIANTGELFFGEGSRLTVL.

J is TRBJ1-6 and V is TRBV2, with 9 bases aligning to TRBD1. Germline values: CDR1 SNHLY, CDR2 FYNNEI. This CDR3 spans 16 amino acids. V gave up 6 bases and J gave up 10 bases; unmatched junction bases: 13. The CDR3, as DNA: TGTGCCAGCAGCGCTCCCACAGGGGGCGTCGGATCACCCCTCCACTTT. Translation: CASSAPTGGVGSPLHF.

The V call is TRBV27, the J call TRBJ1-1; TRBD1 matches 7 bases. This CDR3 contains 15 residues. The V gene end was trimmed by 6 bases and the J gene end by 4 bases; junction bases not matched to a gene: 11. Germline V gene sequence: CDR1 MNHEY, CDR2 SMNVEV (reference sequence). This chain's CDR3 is CASSWGSTGITEAFF. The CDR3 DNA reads TGTGCCAGCAGCTGGGGGTCGACAGGGATCACTGAAGCTTTCTTT.

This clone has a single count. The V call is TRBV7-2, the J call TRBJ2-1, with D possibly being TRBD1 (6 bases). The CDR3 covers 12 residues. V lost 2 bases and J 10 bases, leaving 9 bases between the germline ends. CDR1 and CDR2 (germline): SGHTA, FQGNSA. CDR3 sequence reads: CASSLNRAEQFF. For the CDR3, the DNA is TGTGCCAGCAGCTTAAACAGGGCAGAGCAGTTCTTC.

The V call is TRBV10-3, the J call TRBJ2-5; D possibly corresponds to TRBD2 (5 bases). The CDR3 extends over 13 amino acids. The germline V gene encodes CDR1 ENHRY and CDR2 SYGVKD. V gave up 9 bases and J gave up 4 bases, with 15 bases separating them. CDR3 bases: TGTGCCATGTCTGCGAGGGCCCGAGAGACCCAGTACTTC. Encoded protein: CAMSARARETQYF.

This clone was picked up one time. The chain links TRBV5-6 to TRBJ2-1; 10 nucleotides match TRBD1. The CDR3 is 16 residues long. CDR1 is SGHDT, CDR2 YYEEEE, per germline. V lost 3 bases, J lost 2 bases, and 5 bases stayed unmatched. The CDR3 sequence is CASSWEGQGTYNEQFF. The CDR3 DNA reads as TGTGCCAGCAGCTGGGAGGGACAGGGGACCTACAATGAGCAGTTCTTC.

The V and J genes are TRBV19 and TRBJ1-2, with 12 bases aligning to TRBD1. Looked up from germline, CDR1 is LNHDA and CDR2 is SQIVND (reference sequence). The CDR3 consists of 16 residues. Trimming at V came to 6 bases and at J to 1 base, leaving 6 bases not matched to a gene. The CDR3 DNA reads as TGTGCCAGTAGACGGGACAGGGGGCCCTATAACTATGGCTACACCTTC. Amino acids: CASRRDRGPYNYGYTF.

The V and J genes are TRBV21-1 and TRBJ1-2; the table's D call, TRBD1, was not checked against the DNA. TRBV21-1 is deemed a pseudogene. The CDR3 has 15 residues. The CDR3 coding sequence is TGTGCCAGCAGCATATCAAGGGGCAGGGCGGATGGCTACACCTTC. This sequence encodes CASSISRGRADGYTF.

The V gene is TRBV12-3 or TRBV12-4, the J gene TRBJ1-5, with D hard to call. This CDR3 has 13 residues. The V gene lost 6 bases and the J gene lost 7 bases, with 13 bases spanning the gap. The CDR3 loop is CASSPAGWQPQHF. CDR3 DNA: TGTGCCAGCAGCCCGGCGGGCTGGCAGCCCCAGCATTTT.

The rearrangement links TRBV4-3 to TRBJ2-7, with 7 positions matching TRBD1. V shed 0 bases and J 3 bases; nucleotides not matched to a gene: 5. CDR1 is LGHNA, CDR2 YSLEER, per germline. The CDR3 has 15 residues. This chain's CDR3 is CASSQDRGRHYEQYF. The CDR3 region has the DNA TGCGCCAGCAGCCAAGATAGGGGGCGCCACTACGAGCAGTACTTC.

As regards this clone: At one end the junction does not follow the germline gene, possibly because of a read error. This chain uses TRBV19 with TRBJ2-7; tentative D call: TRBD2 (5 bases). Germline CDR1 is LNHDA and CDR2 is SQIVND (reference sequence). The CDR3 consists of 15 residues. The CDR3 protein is CASSIDKLGPGEQYF. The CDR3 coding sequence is TGTGCCAGTAGCATAGACAAACTAGGCCCGGGCGAGCAGTACTTC.

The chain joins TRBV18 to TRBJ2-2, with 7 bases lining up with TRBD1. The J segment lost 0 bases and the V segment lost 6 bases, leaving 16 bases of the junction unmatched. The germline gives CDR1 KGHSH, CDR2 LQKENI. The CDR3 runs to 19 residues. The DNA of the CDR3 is TGTGCCAGCTCTCCTAGGACGGGACAGCTACCAGCGAACACCGGGGAGCTGTTTTTT. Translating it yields CASSPRTGQLPANTGELFF.

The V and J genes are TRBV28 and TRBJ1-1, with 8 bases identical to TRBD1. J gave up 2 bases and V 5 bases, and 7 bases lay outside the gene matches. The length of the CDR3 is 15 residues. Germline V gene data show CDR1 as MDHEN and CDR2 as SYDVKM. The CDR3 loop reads CASSPRGTGNTEAFF. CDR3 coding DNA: TGTGCCAGCAGTCCCCGAGGGACAGGTAACACTGAAGCTTTCTTT.

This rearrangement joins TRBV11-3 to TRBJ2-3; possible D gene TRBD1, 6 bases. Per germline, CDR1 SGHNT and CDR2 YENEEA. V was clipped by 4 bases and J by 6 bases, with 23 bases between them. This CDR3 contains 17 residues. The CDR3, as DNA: TGTGCCAGCAGCTCACGCCAGAGAGGGCAGGGGCGCGATACGCAGTATTTT. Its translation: CASSSRQRGQGRDTQYF.

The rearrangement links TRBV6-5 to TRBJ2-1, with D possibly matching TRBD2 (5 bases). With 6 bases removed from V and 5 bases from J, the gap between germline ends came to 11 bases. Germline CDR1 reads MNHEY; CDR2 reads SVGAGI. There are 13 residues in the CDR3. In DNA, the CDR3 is TGTGCCAGCAGCCGGAACGGGGACAATGAGCAGTTCTTC. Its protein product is CASSRNGDNEQFF.

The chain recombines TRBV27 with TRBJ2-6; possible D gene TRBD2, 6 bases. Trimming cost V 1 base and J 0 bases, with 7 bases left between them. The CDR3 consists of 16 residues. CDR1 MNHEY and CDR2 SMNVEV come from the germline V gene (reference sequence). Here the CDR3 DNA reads TGTGCCAGCAGTTTATGGGGGGACTCTGGGGCCAACGTCCTGACTTTC. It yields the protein CASSLWGDSGANVLTF.

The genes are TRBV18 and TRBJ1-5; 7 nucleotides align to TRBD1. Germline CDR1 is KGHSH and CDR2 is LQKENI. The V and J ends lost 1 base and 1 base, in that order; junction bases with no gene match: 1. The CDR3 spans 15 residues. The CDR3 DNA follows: TGTGCCAGCTCACCACAGACAGGGAGCAATCAGCCCCAGCATTTT. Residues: CASSPQTGSNQPQHF.

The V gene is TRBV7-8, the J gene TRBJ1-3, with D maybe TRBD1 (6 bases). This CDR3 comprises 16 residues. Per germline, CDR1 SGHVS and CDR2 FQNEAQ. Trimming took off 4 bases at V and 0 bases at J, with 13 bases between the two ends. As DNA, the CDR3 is TGTGCCAGCAGCTGGGACACACCGAGCTCTGGAAACACCATATATTTT. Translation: CASSWDTPSSGNTIYF.

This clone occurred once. This CDR3 reads CASSHTGVVYNEQFF. As DNA, the CDR3 is TGTGCCAGCAGCCATACAGGAGTGGTCTACAATGAGCAGTTCTTC. V is TRBV5-8 and J is TRBJ2-1; D possibly corresponds to TRBD1 (5 bases). This CDR3 spans 15 amino acids. Germline V gene data show CDR1 as SGHTS and CDR2 as YDEGEE. V dropped 4 bases and J dropped 3 bases, with 14 bases sitting between them. Supplemented by reference TRBV5-8 and TRBJ2-1, the full variable domain reads EAGVTQSPTHLIKTRGQQATLRCSPISGHTSVYWYQQALGLGLQFLLWYDEGEERNRGNFPPRFSGRQFPNYSSELNVNALELEDSALYLCASSHTGVVYNEQFFGPGTRLTVL.

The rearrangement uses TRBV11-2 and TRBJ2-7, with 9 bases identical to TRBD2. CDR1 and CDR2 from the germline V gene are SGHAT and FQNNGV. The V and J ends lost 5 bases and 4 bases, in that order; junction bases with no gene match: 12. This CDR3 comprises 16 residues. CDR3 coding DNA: TGTGCCAGCAGCCCACTTGGGAGCGGGAGGATGTACGAGCAGTACTTC. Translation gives CASSPLGSGRMYEQYF.

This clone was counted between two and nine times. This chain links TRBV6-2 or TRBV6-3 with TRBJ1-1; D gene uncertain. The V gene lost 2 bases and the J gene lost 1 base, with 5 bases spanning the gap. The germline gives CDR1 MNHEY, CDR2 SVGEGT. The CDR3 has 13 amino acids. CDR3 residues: CASSYPGNTEAFF. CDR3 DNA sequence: TGTGCCAGCAGTTACCCAGGGAACACTGAAGCTTTCTTT.

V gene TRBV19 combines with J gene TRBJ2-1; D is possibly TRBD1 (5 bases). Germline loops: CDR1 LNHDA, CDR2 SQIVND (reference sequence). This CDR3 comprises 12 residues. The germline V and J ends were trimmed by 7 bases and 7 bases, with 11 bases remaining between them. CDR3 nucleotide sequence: TGTGCCAGTATTGGGGCAGGGAATGAGCAGTTCTTC. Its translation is CASIGAGNEQFF.

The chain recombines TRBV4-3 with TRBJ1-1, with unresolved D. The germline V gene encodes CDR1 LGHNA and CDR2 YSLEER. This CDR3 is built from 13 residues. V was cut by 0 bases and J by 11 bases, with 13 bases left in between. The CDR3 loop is CASSQDLFTGAFF. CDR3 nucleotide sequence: TGCGCCAGCAGCCAAGATCTATTCACGGGGGCTTTCTTT.

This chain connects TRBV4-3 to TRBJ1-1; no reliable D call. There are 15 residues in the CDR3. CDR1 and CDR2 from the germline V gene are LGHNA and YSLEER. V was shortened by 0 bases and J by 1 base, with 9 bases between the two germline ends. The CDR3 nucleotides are TGCGCCAGCAGCCAAGAGGTCAGGCGGAACACTGAAGCTTTCTTT. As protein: CASSQEVRRNTEAFF.

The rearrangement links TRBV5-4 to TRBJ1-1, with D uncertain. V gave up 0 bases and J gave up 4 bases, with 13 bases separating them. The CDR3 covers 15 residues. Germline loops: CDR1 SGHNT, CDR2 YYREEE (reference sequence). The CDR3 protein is CASSLGGKGVTEAFF. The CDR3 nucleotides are TGTGCCAGCAGCTTGGGAGGGAAGGGCGTCACTGAAGCTTTCTTT. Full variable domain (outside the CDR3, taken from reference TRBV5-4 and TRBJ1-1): ETGVTQSPTHLIKTRGQQVTLRCSSQSGHNTVSWYQQALGQGPQFIFQYYREEENGRGNFPPRFSGLQFPNYSSELNVNALELDDSALYLCASSLGGKGVTEAFFGQGTRLTVV.